These T cell receptor beta chains were read from a single sample in a study of post-analysis software for immune sequencing data. TCRdb independently ran MiXCR on the PCR reads; one entry per CDR3 protein. The data contain some 700,000 distinct CDR3 sequences, around 60% of them singletons. Material for sequencing was blood. These receptors were obtained from a girl between 2 and 10 years old with multiple sclerosis. The CDR3 runs from the conserved cysteine through the conserved F or W. A D gene is named only where the DNA matches it firmly.

j_gene	d_gene	v_gene	CDR3aa
NA	NA	TRBV6-6	CASRLGVYEQYF
TRBJ1-1	TRBD1	TRBV7-9	CARTGVSPEAFF
TRBJ1-2	TRBD1	TRBV18	CASSHQDRANYGYTF
TRBJ2-5	TRBD2	TRBV20-1	CSARDRDRAPGTSGSPGETQYF
TRBJ2-3	TRBD1	TRBV7-2	CASSLRQGSDTQYF
TRBJ1-2	NA	TRBV7-6	CASSSGLGSGYTF
TRBJ2-3	TRBD2	TRBV12-3/TRBV12-4	CASSLGASGGLQYF
TRBJ1-2	NA	TRBV20-1	CSARGSGKYGYTF
TRBJ2-3	TRBD2	TRBV7-3	CASSLGLSGTSGSDTQYF
TRBJ2-7	NA	TRBV6-2/TRBV6-3	CAVGGLISYEQYF
TRBJ2-3	TRBD2	TRBV3-1	CASSQPRLADPDTQYF
TRBJ2-5	TRBD1	TRBV9	CASSVAGGGETQYF
TRBJ2-5	NA	TRBV12-5	CASGPGLKQSQETQYF
TRBJ2-1	TRBD2	TRBV6-2/TRBV6-3	CASSYPHLTSGSLVGNNEQFF
TRBJ2-1	NA	TRBV7-2	CASSFLLPRSSYNEQFF
TRBJ2-3	NA	TRBV6-1	CASSDRGRGVRDTQYF
NA	TRBD1	TRBV7-7	CASSSQGNGETQYF
TRBJ2-7	NA	TRBV29-1	CSVGDNLSYEQYF
TRBJ1-2	NA	TRBV7-9	CASSPIPRETGRDYGYTF
TRBJ2-7	NA	TRBV7-8	CASSRERAVIYEQYF
TRBJ2-3	NA	TRBV7-9	CASIQGGRADTQYF
TRBJ2-1	TRBD2	TRBV7-3	CASSPSGTSGSSRLEQFF
TRBJ1-2	NA	TRBV7-2	CASSFSSTEDGYTF
TRBJ2-1	NA	TRBV12-3/TRBV12-4	CASSRRPDVDNEQFF
TRBJ2-5	TRBD2	TRBV7-8	CASSILAGGSETQYF
TRBJ2-3	NA	TRBV7-9	CASRSLNLATDTQYF
TRBJ2-1	TRBD2	TRBV18	CASSPKLAGRDEQFF
TRBJ2-5	NA	TRBV13	CAGSFSNQETQYF
TRBJ1-2	NA	TRBV19	CASSIRAGNNYGYTF
TRBJ2-3	NA	TRBV5-1	CASSRTYSTDTQYF
TRBJ2-5	TRBD1	TRBV19	CASRESGTGGEETQYF
TRBJ2-1	NA	TRBV5-6	CASSFQANEQFF
TRBJ2-3	NA	TRBV6-2/TRBV6-3	CASGQRDTQYF
TRBJ1-2	TRBD1	TRBV12-3/TRBV12-4	CASSWAGGYGYTF
TRBJ1-4	NA	TRBV7-9	CASLPWTDNEKLFF
TRBJ2-1	NA	TRBV10-3	CAISSRVAEEGEQFF
TRBJ2-7	NA	TRBV20-1	CSAKGEYEQYF
TRBJ2-2	TRBD1	TRBV29-1	CSTGGSLSGELFF